Shown below are 9 T cell receptor beta chains from a single sample sequenced in a study of CD8 T cells in ankylosing spondylitis. MiXCR, applied by TCRdb to the 5' RACE reads, yields one record per CDR3 protein. The sample carries nearly 250,000 distinct CDR3 sequences, roughly 32% recorded once. Sequencing was done on a sample of blood, either unsorted or a sorted T cell fraction (not recorded which). These receptor sequences come from a male donor with ankylosing spondylitis or in good health (not recorded which).

A few counts support this clonotype. The chain carries TRBV5-6 and TRBJ2-5, with TRBD2 identical over 12 bases. Trimming removed 2 bases from V and 5 bases from J; junction bases left unmatched: 10. From germline, CDR1 is SGHDT and CDR2 YYEEEE. The CDR3 sequence is 17 residues long. The CDR3 DNA reads TGTGCCAGCAGCTTCCAGACACTAGCGGGGGGTTGGGAGACCCAGTACTTC. It translates to CASSFQTLAGGWETQYF.

The chain employs TRBV24-1 and TRBJ2-3; D may correspond to TRBD1 or TRBD2 (5 bases each). V gave up 6 bases and J gave up 4 bases, with 10 bases separating them. Germline values: CDR1 KGHDR, CDR2 SFDVKD. CDR3 length: 13 amino acids. This chain's CDR3 is CATSMGVADTQYF. CDR3 nucleotides: TGTGCCACCAGTATGGGGGTAGCAGATACGCAGTATTTT.

The chain joins TRBV11-3 to TRBJ2-1; a weak D match, TRBD2 (6 bases). Germline assignment: CDR1 SGHNT and CDR2 YENEEA. The CDR3 covers 15 residues. Deletions cut 3 bases from V and 5 bases from J, with 14 bases between. CDR3 amino acids: CASSFGGVVNNEQFF. The CDR3 DNA reads as TGTGCCAGCAGCTTCGGCGGGGTGGTTAACAATGAGCAGTTCTTC.

The chain combines TRBV5-5 with TRBJ2-7; perhaps TRBD2 as D (6 bases). The germline V and J ends were trimmed by 4 bases and 5 bases, with 16 bases remaining between them. Germline assignment: CDR1 SGHKS and CDR2 YYEKEE (reference sequence). CDR3 length: 14 amino acids. In DNA form, the CDR3 reads TGTGCCAGCAGCGGGGGGTCGGTCGGGAACGAGCAGTACTTC. It translates to CASSGGSVGNEQYF.

The chain is built from TRBV27 and TRBJ2-1, with D possibly TRBD1 on 5 matching bases. Germline assignment: CDR1 MNHEY and CDR2 SMNVEV (reference sequence). V gave up 8 bases and J gave up 9 bases, with 11 bases separating them. CDR3 size: 11 residues. Here the CDR3 DNA reads TGTGCCAGCCATGGGGCCGCTGAGCAGTTCTTC. Translated, it gives CASHGAAEQFF.

Only a few counts were recorded for this clonotype. This chain uses TRBV20-1 with TRBJ1-6; D is possibly TRBD1 (5 bases). Germline V gives CDR1 DFQATT, CDR2 SNEGSKA (reference sequence). V was cut by 3 bases and J by 4 bases, with 13 bases left in between. This CDR3 has 15 residues. CDR3 loop: CSARFRGSYNSPLHF. CDR3 coding DNA: TGCAGTGCTAGGTTTCGGGGGTCTTATAATTCACCCCTCCACTTT.

The chain joins TRBV4-1 to TRBJ2-1; the D gene is possibly TRBD2 (6 bases). From germline, CDR1 is MGHRA and CDR2 YSYEKL. The CDR3 is made up of 16 amino acids. Trimming stripped 4 bases from V and 2 bases from J, with 15 bases between. CDR3 sequence (DNA): TGCGCCAGCAGCCTGGACTATACCATTCCCTACAATGAGCAGTTCTTC. Translation gives CASSLDYTIPYNEQFF.

V is TRBV12-3 or TRBV12-4 and J is TRBJ2-2, with TRBD1 matching 8 bases. CDR3 size: 16 residues. J was trimmed by 6 bases and V by 7 bases; bases with no gene match: 13. The CDR3 DNA is TGTGCCAGCATTCAGGGGCGCAGGGGGCTCGCCGGGGAGCTGTTTTTT. This codes for CASIQGRRGLAGELFF.

This clonotype was seen a few times. This sequence joins TRBV10-3 and TRBJ2-3; possibly TRBD2 for D (5 bases). The CDR3 is 11 amino acids. Germline CDR1 ENHRY, CDR2 SYGVKD. V lost 8 bases, J lost 5 bases, and 8 bases lay in between. CDR3 nucleotide sequence: TGTGCCATCGGAGGAGAAGATACGCAGTATTTT. It translates to CAIGGEDTQYF.